The TCR beta chain under discussion was sequenced for a study of blood T cell repertoires in COVID-19. On the study more broadly: Sites in the United States, Italy and Spain provided acute and convalescent COVID-19 samples. T cells, B-cell-depleted T cells, or PBMCs supplied cDNA or gDNA.

Original methodology: The assay estimated nucleated cells by amplifying reference gene primers. Profiling relied on immunoSEQ multiplex PCR, and the TCRdb table lists in-frame clones only, not all of them. V and J calls and clone size are given by that table; D and trimming were obtained from the DNA. The sample lists tens of thousands of clones; roughly 73% were seen once. The V gene end was trimmed by 6 bases and the J gene end by 9 bases; junction bases not matched to a gene: 13. CDR3 size: 14 residues. From germline, CDR1 is SNHLY and CDR2 FYNNEI. The chain is built from TRBV2 and TRBJ1-1; 7 bases match TRBD1. Sequencing input: peripheral blood. This clonotype was obtained from a human donor in a cohort sampled during active or convalescent COVID-19. The CDR3 DNA reads as TGTGCCAGCAGAGCCGCAGGGACAGATCGAAAAGCTTTCTTT. It specifies CASRAAGTDRKAFF.